Below, 11 T cell receptor beta chains from the same sample are listed, as sequenced in a study of T cell responses to AZD1222 COVID-19 vaccine. Produced via immunoSEQ multiplex PCR; TCRdb's table is partial and in-frame only. The sample carries around 120,000 clones, about 88% recorded once. The sample in question was peripheral blood, obtained on day 0 of AZD1222 vaccination. The receptors were sampled from an adult in good health.

This clone came up once. Here the CDR3 DNA reads TGTGCCAGCAGCCCACGCGCCCGGGGGGACACTGAAGCTTTCTTT. Translating gives CASSPRARGDTEAFF. The V call is TRBV11-3, the J call TRBJ1-1; a weak D match, TRBD1 (5 bases). The CDR3 sequence is 15 residues long. V was cut by 5 bases and J by 3 bases, with 16 bases left in between. Germline V gene sequence: CDR1 SGHNT, CDR2 YENEEA.

This chain joins TRBV19 and TRBJ2-7; TRBD1 aligns across 11 bases. Germline trimming cut 1 base from V and 2 bases from J; bases unmatched to any gene: 1. Germline V lookup: CDR1 LNHDA, CDR2 SQIVND (reference sequence). The CDR3 runs to 15 residues. The CDR3 DNA sequence: TGTGCCAGTAGTATAGCGGGACAGGGGGCCTACGAGCAGTACTTC. This gives the protein CASSIAGQGAYEQYF.

The chain uses TRBV7-3 and TRBJ2-6; the D gene is possibly TRBD2 (5 bases). Trimming removed 4 bases from V and 0 bases from J, with 10 bases in between. The CDR3 loop spans 16 amino acids. Germline V gene sequence: CDR1 SGHTA, CDR2 FQGTGA. The CDR3 DNA follows: TGTGCCAGCAGCTCCTATGGACTCTCTGGGGCCAACGTCCTGACTTTC. Translated, it gives CASSSYGLSGANVLTF.

In DNA, the CDR3 is TGTGCCAGCAGCCATTTGGACATGGGGACTGAAGCTTTCTTT. It encodes CASSHLDMGTEAFF. V and J are TRBV6-5 and TRBJ1-1; D might be TRBD1 (5 bases). This CDR3 spans 14 amino acids. V was clipped by 6 bases and J by 5 bases, with 16 bases between them. The germline V gene has CDR1 MNHEY and CDR2 SVGAGI.

J is TRBJ2-1 and V is TRBV9, with a tentative D call TRBD2 (6 bases). Germline V CDR1 and CDR2: SGDLS, YYNGEE. This CDR3 has 17 residues. V was pared by 1 base and J by 7 bases, with 21 bases between. Here the CDR3 reads CASSVFAAGTPTNEQFF. CDR3 DNA: TGTGCCAGCAGCGTATTCGCGGCGGGGACCCCTACAAATGAGCAGTTCTTC.

This chain joins TRBV27 and TRBJ2-7, with a weak D call TRBD1 (6 bases). The CDR3 sequence is 14 residues long. V dropped 3 bases and J dropped 7 bases, with 16 bases sitting between them. Per germline, CDR1 MNHEY and CDR2 SMNVEV (reference sequence). CDR3 sequence reads: CASSFGPNQGEQYF. The CDR3 DNA is TGTGCCAGCAGTTTCGGACCGAACCAGGGGGAGCAGTACTTC.

In this sample, this clone turned up once. V gene TRBV10-3 combines with J gene TRBJ2-3; D gene uncertain. CDR1 and CDR2 from the germline V gene are ENHRY and SYGVKD. V dropped 10 bases and J dropped 5 bases, with 16 bases sitting between them. This CDR3 has 13 residues. CDR3: CATQGTSGDTQYF. The CDR3 nucleotides read TGTGCCACCCAAGGTACGTCAGGAGATACGCAGTATTTT.

The V and J genes are TRBV7-8 and TRBJ2-1; 12 positions match TRBD2. The germline CDR1 and CDR2 sequences are SGHVS and FQNEAQ. The CDR3 is 20 amino acids. The J segment lost 0 bases and the V segment lost 2 bases, leaving 11 bases of the junction unmatched. The CDR3, as DNA: TGTGCCAGCAGCTTACTGCTAGCGGGAGGGACCATGGTCTCCTACAATGAGCAGTTCTTC. It encodes CASSLLLAGGTMVSYNEQFF.

The chain has TRBV28 and TRBJ1-5; perhaps TRBD1 as D (6 bases). V lost 8 bases and J 0 bases, leaving 11 bases between the germline ends. There are 14 residues in the CDR3. Germline CDR1 is MDHEN and CDR2 is SYDVKM. DNA for the CDR3: TGTGCCAGCTTTGGACAGAATAGCAATCAGCCCCAGCATTTT. It yields the protein CASFGQNSNQPQHF.

The rearrangement joins TRBV10-3 to TRBJ2-5, with D perhaps TRBD1 or TRBD2 (5 bases each). The CDR3 spans 19 residues. The V and J ends lost 1 base and 5 bases respectively, with 26 bases between them. Germline loops: CDR1 ENHRY, CDR2 SYGVKD. CDR3 residues: CAISELNEKTGTPGETQYF. CDR3 bases: TGTGCCATCAGTGAGTTGAACGAAAAAACCGGGACGCCAGGCGAGACCCAGTACTTC.

This chain joins TRBV7-8 and TRBJ1-5; D uncertain. Germline CDR1 reads SGHVS; CDR2 reads FQNEAQ. Trimming shortened V by 0 bases and J by 7 bases, and 13 bases separated the two germline ends. The CDR3 loop spans 15 amino acids. The CDR3 region has the DNA TGTGCCAGCAGCTTAGCCGGTAGGGCGGACCAGCCCCAGCATTTT. Translation gives CASSLAGRADQPQHF.